This TCR beta chain was identified during a study of cytomegalovirus exposure and HLA in healthy donors. Study-wide background: Findings of an earlier analysis included some 110 million unique TCR beta sequences from around 180 million T cells.

The PCR employed 60 Vbeta primers together with 13 Jbeta primers. TCRdb keeps only in-frame clones here, not all; method: immunoSEQ multiplex PCR. The sample includes around 110,000 clones, around 75% of them seen just once. Germline CDR1 SGHNT, CDR2 YENEEA. CDR3 length: 13 residues. Trimming stripped 3 bases from V and 5 bases from J, with 10 bases between. Study conclusions and caveats: Prior analysis indicated that the majority of TCR beta V segments exhibited productivity approximately 90% or approximately 30% of the time. Solely CMV serostatus was available to characterize immune exposure.

About this clone: Its antigen is currently unknown.

What was sequenced was PBMCs. This clonotype originated in a woman between 18 and 29 years old in good health and CMV-seronegative. The V and J genes are TRBV11-3 and TRBJ1-1, with TRBD1 as a possible D gene (5 bases). The CDR3 protein is CASSLEGRTEAFF. CDR3 in DNA: TGTGCCAGCAGCTTGGAGGGGCGTACTGAAGCTTTCTTT.